These 9 T cell receptor beta chains were all obtained from the same sample, sequenced in a study of immune evolution from preneoplasia to lung adenocarcinoma. TCRdb's copy holds only in-frame clones and misses some; the assay was immunoSEQ multiplex PCR. The table shows 6,000 to 7,500 clones, with around 79% occurring only once. The source material was FFPE minimally invasive lung adenocarcinoma tissue. All receptors come from an older person with lung adenocarcinoma.

V is TRBV5-1 and J is TRBJ2-6; D is unclear. Germline V gene sequence: CDR1 SGHRS, CDR2 YFSETQ. The ends were cut back, 0 bases at V and 10 bases at J, with 2 bases in the middle. The CDR3 length is 11 residues. The CDR3 spells CASSLGNVLTF. CDR3 sequence (DNA): TGCGCCAGCAGCTTGGGTAACGTCCTGACTTTC.

The chain joins TRBV10-2 to TRBJ1-6, with D possibly being TRBD1 (6 bases). V was trimmed by 8 bases and J by 10 bases, leaving 15 bases between them. The length of the CDR3 is 13 residues. Germline CDR1 is WSHSY and CDR2 is SAAADI. The CDR3 nucleotides are TGCGCCAGCGGGGGCAGGGTTCGCTCACCCCTCCACTTT. Its translation: CASGGRVRSPLHF.

This chain joins TRBV29-1 and TRBJ2-5; 11 nucleotides align to TRBD1. The V and J ends lost 2 bases and 5 bases, in that order; junction bases with no gene match: 4. CDR1 and CDR2 from the germline V gene are SQVTM and ANQGSEA. The CDR3 loop spans 14 amino acids. For the CDR3, the DNA is TGCAGCGTTGAACCCGGGACAGGGGGGGAGACCCAGTACTTC. Amino acids: CSVEPGTGGETQYF.

The chain employs TRBV6-5 and TRBJ2-1; D might be TRBD1 (6 bases). CDR1 is MNHEY, CDR2 SVGAGI, per germline. The CDR3 consists of 15 residues. With 6 bases removed from V and 4 bases from J, the gap between germline ends came to 16 bases. The CDR3 protein is CASSGTPRRYNEQFF. As DNA, the CDR3 is TGTGCCAGCAGCGGGACACCCCGAAGGTACAATGAGCAGTTCTTC.

The gene calls are TRBV20-1 and TRBJ2-3, with D uncertain. CDR3 size: 11 residues. The germline CDR1 and CDR2 sequences are DFQATT and SNEGSKA (reference sequence). V was clipped by 5 bases and J by 2 bases, with 5 bases between them. The CDR3 reads CSASHTDTQYF. Written as DNA, the CDR3 is TGCAGTGCTTCCCACACAGATACGCAGTATTTT.

The V gene is TRBV21-1, the J gene TRBJ1-5. TRBV21-1 represents a pseudogene. CDR3 length: 12 residues. CDR3 nucleotides: TGTGCCAGCAGCAAATCGCATCAGCCCCAGCATTTT. The encoded protein is CASSKSHQPQHF.

Sample share makes this clone large (0.1 to 1%). The genes are TRBV30 and TRBJ2-5; 8 bases line up with TRBD2. J lost 5 bases, V lost 1 base, and 6 bases had no gene match. The CDR3 is 14 residues long. Germline V gene lookup returns CDR1 GTSNPN and CDR2 SVGIG (reference sequence). In DNA, the CDR3 is TGTGCCTGGAGTGACATATCGGGAGGGGAGACCCAGTACTTC. It encodes CAWSDISGGETQYF. Based on the CDR3 plus reference TRBV30 and TRBJ2-5, the full variable domain is SQTIHQWPATLVQPVGSPLSLECTVEGTSNPNLYWYRQAAGRGLQLLFYSVGIGQISSEVPQNLSASRPQDRQFILSSKKLLLSDSGFYLCAWSDISGGETQYFGPGTRLLVL.

This clone was picked up a small number of times. V gene TRBV9 combines with J gene TRBJ1-2, with a possible D match to TRBD1 (5 bases). V lost 0 bases, J lost 5 bases, and 11 bases lay in between. Germline loops: CDR1 SGDLS, CDR2 YYNGEE. The CDR3 sequence is 14 residues long. CDR3 sequence (DNA): TGTGCCAGCAGCGTAGGAGGGGTGGGTTATGGCTACACCTTC. This translates into CASSVGGVGYGYTF.

The rearrangement joins TRBV4-3 to TRBJ2-2; D is undetermined. Trimming removed 0 bases from V and 0 bases from J, with 8 bases in between. Looked up from germline, CDR1 is LGHNA and CDR2 is YSLEER. The CDR3 runs 16 residues. CDR3 in DNA: TGCGCCAGCAGCCAAGAGGTTGTGGCGAACACCGGGGAGCTGTTTTTT. Its protein is CASSQEVVANTGELFF.